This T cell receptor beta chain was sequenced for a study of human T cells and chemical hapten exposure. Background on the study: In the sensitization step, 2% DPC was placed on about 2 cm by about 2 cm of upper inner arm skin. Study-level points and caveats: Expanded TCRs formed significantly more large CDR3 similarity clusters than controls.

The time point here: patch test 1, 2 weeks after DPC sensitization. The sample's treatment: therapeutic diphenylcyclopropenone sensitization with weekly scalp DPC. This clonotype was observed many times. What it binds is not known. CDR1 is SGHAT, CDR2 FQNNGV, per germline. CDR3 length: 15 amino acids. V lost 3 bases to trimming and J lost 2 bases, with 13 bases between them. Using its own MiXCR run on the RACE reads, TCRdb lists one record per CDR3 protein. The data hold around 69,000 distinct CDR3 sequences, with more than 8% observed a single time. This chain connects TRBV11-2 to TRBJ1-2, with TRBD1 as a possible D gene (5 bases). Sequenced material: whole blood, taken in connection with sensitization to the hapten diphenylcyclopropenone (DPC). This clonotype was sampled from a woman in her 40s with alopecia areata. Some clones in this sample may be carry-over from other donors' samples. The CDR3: CASSFSGPFNYGYTF. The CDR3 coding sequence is TGTGCCAGCAGCTTCTCAGGGCCCTTCAACTATGGCTACACCTTC.